The clone carrying this T cell receptor (beta chain) showed up just a few times. The sample comes from a study of identical twins. Unique molecular identifiers were present on the cDNA, and a universal primer site came from template switching. In TCRdb, the 5' RACE reads were re-called with MiXCR into one record per CDR3 protein. Of 1.5 million to 2 million distinct CDR3 sequences listed, 25% to 35% are singletons. This CDR3 comprises 16 residues. The V gene end was trimmed by 4 bases and the J gene end by 0 bases; junction bases not matched to a gene: 7. Germline V gene sequence: CDR1 MNHEY, CDR2 SMNVEV (reference sequence).

The sequencing sample was made of cord blood. The source is a newborn girl in good health. The chain joins TRBV27 to TRBJ2-7, with 9 bases aligning to TRBD2. The chain's CDR3 is CASSYASGDASYEQYF. Written as DNA, the CDR3 is TGTGCCAGCAGTTACGCTAGCGGGGATGCCTCCTACGAGCAGTACTTC.